The clone carrying this T cell receptor beta chain was seen only a few times. One entry per CDR3 protein, called by TCRdb with MiXCR from the 5' RACE reads. The sample includes 500,000 to 600,000 distinct CDR3 sequences, roughly a fifth of them seen just once. This entry is derived from a study of identical twins. CDR1 is SGHAT, CDR2 FQNNGV, per germline. The V and J ends lost 6 bases and 0 bases respectively, with 23 bases between them. The length of the CDR3 is 18 residues. This same sample was also part of a study on T cells expressing NK-cell markers. This second study says: Just one sequenced donor of eight was HCMV-seronegative, while seven were seropositive.

J is TRBJ1-2 and V is TRBV11-2; D is perhaps TRBD1 (6 bases). The receptor's source is a woman between 18 and 29 years old in good health. Sequenced material: CD4+ T cells sorted from blood. This CDR3 is CASRAPGRGASSNYGYTF. As DNA, the CDR3 is TGTGCCAGCAGAGCCCCTGGGCGGGGGGCGAGCTCTAACTATGGCTACACCTTC.